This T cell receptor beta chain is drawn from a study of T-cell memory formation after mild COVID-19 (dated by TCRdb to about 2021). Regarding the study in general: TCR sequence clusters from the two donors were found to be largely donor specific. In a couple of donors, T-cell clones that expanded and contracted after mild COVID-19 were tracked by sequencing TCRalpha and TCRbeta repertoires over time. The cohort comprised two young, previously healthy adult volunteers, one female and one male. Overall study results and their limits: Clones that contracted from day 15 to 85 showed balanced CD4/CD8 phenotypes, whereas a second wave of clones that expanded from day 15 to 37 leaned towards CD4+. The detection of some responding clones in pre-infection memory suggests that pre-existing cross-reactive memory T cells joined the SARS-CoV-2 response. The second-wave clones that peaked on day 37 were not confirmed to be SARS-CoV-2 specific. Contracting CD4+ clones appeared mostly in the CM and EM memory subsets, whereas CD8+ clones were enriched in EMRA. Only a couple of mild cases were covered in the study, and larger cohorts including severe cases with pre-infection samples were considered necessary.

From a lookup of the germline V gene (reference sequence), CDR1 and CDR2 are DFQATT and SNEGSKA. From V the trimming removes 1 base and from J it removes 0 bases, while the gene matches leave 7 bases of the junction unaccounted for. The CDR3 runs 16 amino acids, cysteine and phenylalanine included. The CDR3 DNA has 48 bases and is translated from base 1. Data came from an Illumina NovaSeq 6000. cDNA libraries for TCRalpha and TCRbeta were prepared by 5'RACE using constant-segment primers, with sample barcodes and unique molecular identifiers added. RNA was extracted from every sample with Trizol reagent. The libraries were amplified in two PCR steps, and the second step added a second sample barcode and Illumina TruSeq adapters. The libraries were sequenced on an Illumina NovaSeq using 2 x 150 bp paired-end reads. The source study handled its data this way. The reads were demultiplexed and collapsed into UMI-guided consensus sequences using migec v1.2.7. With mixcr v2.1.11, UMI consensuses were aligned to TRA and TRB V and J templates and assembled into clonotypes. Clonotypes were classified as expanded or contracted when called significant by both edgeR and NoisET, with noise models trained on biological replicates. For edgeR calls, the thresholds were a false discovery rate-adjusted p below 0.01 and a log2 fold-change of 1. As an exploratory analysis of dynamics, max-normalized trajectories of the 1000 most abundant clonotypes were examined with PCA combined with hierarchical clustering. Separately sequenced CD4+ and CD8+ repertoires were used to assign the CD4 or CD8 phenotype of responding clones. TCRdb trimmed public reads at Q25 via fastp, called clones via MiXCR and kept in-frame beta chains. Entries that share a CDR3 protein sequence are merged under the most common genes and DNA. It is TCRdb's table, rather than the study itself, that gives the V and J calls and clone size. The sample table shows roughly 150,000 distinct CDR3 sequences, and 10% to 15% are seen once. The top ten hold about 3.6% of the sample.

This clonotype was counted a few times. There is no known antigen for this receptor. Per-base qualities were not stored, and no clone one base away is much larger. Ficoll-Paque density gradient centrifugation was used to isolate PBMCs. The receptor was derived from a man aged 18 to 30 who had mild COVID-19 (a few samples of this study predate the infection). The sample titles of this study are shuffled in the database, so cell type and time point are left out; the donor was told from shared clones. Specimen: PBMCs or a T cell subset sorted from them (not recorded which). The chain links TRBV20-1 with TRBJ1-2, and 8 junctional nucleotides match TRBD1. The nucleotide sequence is TGCAGTGCTAGAGGGTATGGACAGGGCTCTAACTATGGCTACACCTTC. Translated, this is CSARGYGQGSNYGYTF.